The next 25 T cell receptor beta chains were all read from a single sample in a study of Graves' ophthalmopathy and Graves' hyperthyroidism. Transcripts of RNA were the source for amplifying TCR beta CDR3 regions. HTBI-primed RT-PCR formed the first round, and a multiplex PCR formed the second. TCRdb ran MiXCR on the multiplex PCR reads and lists one entry per CDR3 protein. This table holds hundreds of thousands of distinct CDR3 sequences, around 21% found once. The material sequenced was peripheral blood. The receptors were sampled from a woman under 30 with stable Graves' hyperthyroidism.

In its sample, this clonotype was seen many times. The V gene is TRBV19, the J gene TRBJ1-1; TRBD1 aligns across 7 bases. Germline CDR1 and CDR2: LNHDA and SQIVND (reference sequence). The CDR3 runs to 13 residues. Germline trimming cut 6 bases from V and 8 bases from J; bases unmatched to any gene: 9. CDR3 bases: TGTGCCAGTAGGCACCCAGGGGGAACAGAAGCTTTCTTT. Amino acid sequence: CASRHPGGTEAFF. The complete variable domain, with remaining parts taken from reference TRBV19 and TRBJ1-1, reads DGGITQSPKYLFRKEGQNVTLSCEQNLNHDAMYWYRQDPGQGLRLIYYSQIVNDFQKGDIAEGYSVSREKKESFPLTVTSAQKNPTAFYLCASRHPGGTEAFFGQGTRLTVV.

This clonotype was detected only a few times. In this CDR3 the conserved last residue, phenylalanine or tryptophan, is missing, so a read error is likely. The J gene is TRBJ2-5, the V gene TRBV20-1, with TRBD2 matching 8 bases. The CDR3 is made up of 15 amino acids. The germline gives CDR1 DFQATT, CDR2 SNEGSKA (reference sequence). CDR3 amino acids: CSARDVAGFQESQYY. The CDR3 bases are TGCAGTGCTAGAGATGTAGCGGGGTTTCAAGAGTCCCAGTACTAC.

The V and J genes are TRBV28 and TRBJ1-1; TRBD1 is a possible D gene (5 bases). CDR3 size: 13 residues. Germline assignment: CDR1 MDHEN and CDR2 SYDVKM. Trimming removed 8 bases from V and 0 bases from J, with 10 bases in between. CDR3: CASVGLMNTEAFF. The CDR3 DNA sequence: TGTGCCAGCGTGGGGCTTATGAACACTGAAGCTTTCTTT.

This chain uses TRBV6-2 or TRBV6-3 with TRBJ2-2; a possible D gene is TRBD1 (6 bases). The CDR3 is 14 residues long. CDR1 is MNHEY, CDR2 SVGEGT, per germline. V was cut by 5 bases and J by 6 bases, with 13 bases left in between. The CDR3, as DNA: TGTGCCAGCAGTAGCCGGACAGTCTCCGGGGAGCTGTTTTTT. This translates into CASSSRTVSGELFF.

This clonotype was seen repeatedly, ten times or more. The V call is TRBV4-3, the J call TRBJ2-7; 14 nucleotides match TRBD2. Trimming at V came to 4 bases and at J to 3 bases, leaving 5 bases not matched to a gene. CDR3 size: 16 residues. Germline CDR1 reads LGHNA; CDR2 reads YSLEER. In DNA form, the CDR3 reads TGCGCCAGCAGCCCGGGACTAGCGGGAGTGGGCTACGAGCAGTACTTC. It translates to CASSPGLAGVGYEQYF.

This clonotype was found many times. The chain recombines TRBV30 with TRBJ1-6; D ambiguous. CDR3 length: 13 amino acids. CDR1 and CDR2 (germline): GTSNPN, SVGIG (reference sequence). The V and J ends lost 3 bases and 6 bases respectively, with 9 bases between them. The CDR3 DNA follows: TGTGCCTGGAGATTCCACATTAATTCACCCCTCCACTTT. Amino acid sequence: CAWRFHINSPLHF.

This clonotype was seen just once. This rearrangement joins TRBV25-1 to TRBJ2-7; 9 positions match TRBD2. The length of the CDR3 is 15 residues. Losses at the gene ends were 3 bases for V and 3 bases for J; bases not matched to a gene: 6. Looked up from germline, CDR1 is MGHDK and CDR2 is SYGVNS. CDR3 DNA: TGTGCCAGCAGTGATAGGGGGACTAGCAACTACGAGCAGTACTTC. It yields the protein CASSDRGTSNYEQYF.

This clonotype came up many times. This sequence joins TRBV10-2 and TRBJ1-2; D is unresolved. The V gene lost 2 bases and the J gene lost 5 bases, with 18 bases spanning the gap. This CDR3 comprises 16 residues. CDR1 and CDR2 (germline): WSHSY, SAAADI. The CDR3 bases are TGCGCCAGCAGTGAGGGCGCAGTTGGGTGGAAGTATGGCTACACCTTC. Translation gives CASSEGAVGWKYGYTF.

This clonotype was counted ten times or more. CDR3 sequence reads: CASSGPNQPQHF. The DNA for the CDR3 is TGTGCCAGCAGTGGTCCCAATCAGCCCCAGCATTTT. The genes are TRBV25-1 and TRBJ1-5; the D is unclear. The germline V gene encodes CDR1 MGHDK and CDR2 SYGVNS. The CDR3 runs 12 residues. V lost 4 bases and J 3 bases, leaving 4 bases between the germline ends.

As concerns this clonotype: A read error may produce the germline difference seen at one junction end. The chain joins TRBV7-3 to TRBJ2-7; TRBD1 is a possible D gene (5 bases). Germline assignment: CDR1 SGHTA and CDR2 FQGTGA. The CDR3 length is 15 residues. The CDR3 nucleotides read TGTGCCAGCAGCTTAATGGACATACTTCCCTACGATCAGTACTTC. It is translated as CASSLMDILPYDQYF.

The chain recombines TRBV30 with TRBJ2-4; TRBD1 agrees at 8 bases. This CDR3 comprises 13 residues. V lost 3 bases and J lost 8; bases outside the gene matches: 6. Germline V gene lookup returns CDR1 GTSNPN and CDR2 SVGIG (reference sequence). The CDR3 nucleotides read TGTGCCTGGAGCGGGACAGGTGGAGACATTCAGTACTTC. Translating it yields CAWSGTGGDIQYF.

The V call is TRBV15, the J call TRBJ2-5; TRBD1 matches 10 bases. V was clipped by 0 bases and J by 6 bases; unmatched bases: 7. CDR3 size: 16 residues. Germline V gene sequence: CDR1 LNHNV, CDR2 YYDKDF (reference sequence). CDR3 DNA sequence: TGTGCCACCAGCAGAGAAATTGACAGGGGGCGGAAGACCCAGTACTTC. This translates into CATSREIDRGRKTQYF.

This clonotype has at least ten counts. The chain links TRBV15 to TRBJ2-5; D possibly corresponds to TRBD2 (6 bases). CDR3 length: 15 amino acids. Germline V CDR1 and CDR2: LNHNV, YYDKDF (reference sequence). The V end was cut by 0 bases, the J end by 5 bases, with 13 bases between. The CDR3 nucleotides read TGTGCCACCAGCAGAGATCAGGGACTCGGGGAGACCCAGTACTTC. Translating gives CATSRDQGLGETQYF.

This clonotype was observed a few times. The chain uses TRBV3-1 and TRBJ2-7; TRBD2 matches 8 bases. V shed 1 base, J shed 3 bases, and the junction held 5 bases outside the gene matches. The CDR3 runs to 15 residues. Germline assignment: CDR1 LGHDT and CDR2 YNNKEL (reference sequence). CDR3 DNA sequence: TGTGCCAGCAGCCAAGGTCTCGGGGGGGACTACGAGCAGTACTTC. Translating it yields CASSQGLGGDYEQYF.

This clonotype was seen at least ten times. The chain recombines TRBV7-2 with TRBJ2-4, with TRBD2 matching 10 bases. CDR3 length equals 15 residues. V was pared by 5 bases and J by 4 bases, with 5 bases of the junction left unmatched. Germline values: CDR1 SGHTA, CDR2 FQGNSA. The CDR3 nucleotides read TGTGCCAGCAGCCCCCAACTAGCGGGGAAAAACATTCAGTACTTC. It yields the protein CASSPQLAGKNIQYF.

V is TRBV19 and J is TRBJ2-6; D gene ambiguous. Germline lookup yields CDR1 LNHDA and CDR2 SQIVND (reference sequence). There are 16 residues in the CDR3. Trimming stripped 1 base from V and 0 bases from J, with 7 bases between. The CDR3 DNA is TGTGCCAGTAGTATAGGACTGCCCTCTGGGGCCAACGTCCTGACTTTC. Its translation: CASSIGLPSGANVLTF. The full variable domain, in which reference TRBV19 and TRBJ2-6 provide the parts outside the CDR3, is DGGITQSPKYLFRKEGQNVTLSCEQNLNHDAMYWYRQDPGQGLRLIYYSQIVNDFQKGDIAEGYSVSREKKESFPLTVTSAQKNPTAFYLCASSIGLPSGANVLTFGAGSRLTVL.

This clonotype came up many times. The chain carries TRBV7-2 and TRBJ1-3; D not certain. V was trimmed by 3 bases and J by 2 bases, leaving 2 bases between them. Germline V gene lookup returns CDR1 SGHTA and CDR2 FQGNSA. The CDR3 length is 12 residues. CDR3: CASSFPGNTIYF. CDR3 DNA: TGTGCCAGCAGCTTCCCTGGAAACACCATATATTTT.

This clonotype was counted many times. V usage is TRBV7-2 and J usage is TRBJ1-1, with D perhaps TRBD1 (5 bases). Trimming took off 1 base at V and 10 bases at J, with 10 bases between the two ends. Germline assignment: CDR1 SGHTA and CDR2 FQGNSA. This CDR3 contains 12 residues. The CDR3 DNA reads as TGTGCCAGCAGCTTAGGTCTGGGGGGAGCTTTCTTT. Amino acid sequence: CASSLGLGGAFF.

This clonotype showed up many times. V usage is TRBV9 and J usage is TRBJ2-7; TRBD1 aligns across 7 bases. CDR3 length equals 12 residues. V was pared by 7 bases and J by 2 bases, with 3 bases of the junction left unmatched. Germline CDR1 is SGDLS and CDR2 is YYNGEE. The CDR3 protein is CASGQATYEQYF. The CDR3 coding sequence is TGTGCCAGCGGACAGGCCACCTACGAGCAGTACTTC.

This chain connects TRBV4-1 to TRBJ2-5; D ambiguous. Germline assignment: CDR1 MGHRA and CDR2 YSYEKL. CDR3 length: 15 amino acids. The V end lost 1 base, the J end lost 5 bases, and 14 bases lay between the germline ends. CDR3 coding DNA: TGCGCCAGCAGCCAAGGGGCAGGTACTACGGAGACCCAGTACTTC. Amino acid sequence: CASSQGAGTTETQYF.

Points on this clonotype: This clone may be a read error of a much larger clone one base away. This chain uses TRBV28 with TRBJ1-1; no clear D. The CDR3 runs 11 residues. Germline V lookup: CDR1 MDHEN, CDR2 SYDVKM. The DNA for the CDR3 is TGTGCCAGCAGTTGGGAACGGGCGGCTTGCTTT. Translated, it gives CASSWERAACF.

This clonotype was observed a handful of times. The CDR3 DNA is TGCGCCAGCAGCTTTGGACTAGCGGGGGACTCCTACGAGCAGTACTTC. It encodes CASSFGLAGDSYEQYF. The chain combines TRBV5-1 with TRBJ2-7, with TRBD2 matching 13 bases. The CDR3 runs 16 residues. The ends lost 2 bases at V and 0 bases at J; junction bases unmatched: 2. Germline CDR1 is SGHRS and CDR2 is YFSETQ.

The chain recombines TRBV7-8 with TRBJ1-6, with D possibly TRBD1 on 6 matching bases. Germline-derived CDR1 and CDR2 are SGHVS and FQNEAQ. The CDR3 runs 15 residues. V was shortened by 4 bases and J by 3 bases, with 10 bases between the two germline ends. CDR3 protein: CASSSGQYYNSPLHF. DNA of the CDR3: TGTGCCAGCAGCTCTGGACAGTACTATAATTCACCCCTCCACTTT. The variable domain in full, completed from reference TRBV7-8 and TRBJ1-6, reads GAGVSQSPRYKVAKRGQDVALRCDPISGHVSLFWYQQALGQGPEFLTYFQNEAQLDKSGLPSDRFFAERPEGSVSTLKIQRTQQEDSAVYLCASSSGQYYNSPLHFGNGTRLTVT.

Turning to this clonotype: This sequence may be a read error, since a much larger clone differs from it by one base. This chain connects TRBV6-2 or TRBV6-3 to TRBJ2-2; TRBD1 or TRBD2 may be the D gene (5 bases each). Germline V CDR1 and CDR2: MNHEY, SVGEGT. This CDR3 comprises 13 residues. The CDR3 nucleotides are TGTACCGTCCAAAAAGGGGACGCCGGGGAGCCGTTTTTT. It translates to CTVQKGDAGEPFF.

This clonotype was seen ten or more times. The chain joins TRBV20-1 to TRBJ1-1, with D uncertain. V was clipped by 1 base and J by 0 bases, with 15 bases between them. The CDR3 loop spans 16 amino acids. Germline-derived CDR1 and CDR2 are DFQATT and SNEGSKA (reference sequence). Written as DNA, the CDR3 is TGCAGTGCTAGAGTGAGGAGCGCTATTTTGAACACTGAAGCTTTCTTT. Its translation is CSARVRSAILNTEAFF.